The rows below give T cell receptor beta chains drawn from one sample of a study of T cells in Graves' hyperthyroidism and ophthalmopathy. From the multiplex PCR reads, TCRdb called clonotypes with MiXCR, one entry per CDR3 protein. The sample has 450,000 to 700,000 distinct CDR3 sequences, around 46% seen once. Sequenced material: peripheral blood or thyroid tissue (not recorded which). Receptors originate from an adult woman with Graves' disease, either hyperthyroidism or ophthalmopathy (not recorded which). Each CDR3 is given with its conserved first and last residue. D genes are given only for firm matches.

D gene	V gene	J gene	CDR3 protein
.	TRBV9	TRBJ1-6	CASSQLDLISYNPPLHF
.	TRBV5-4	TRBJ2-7	CASSLGGVRGLYEQYF
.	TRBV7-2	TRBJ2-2	CASSMTGELFF
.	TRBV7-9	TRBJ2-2	CASSLAILNTGELFF
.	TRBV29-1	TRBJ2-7	CSVGQSPTYEQYF
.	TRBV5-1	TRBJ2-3	CASSPPGADTQYF
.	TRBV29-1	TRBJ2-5	CSVGEVRQETQYF
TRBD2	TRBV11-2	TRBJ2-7	CASSLAGAGSTYEQYF
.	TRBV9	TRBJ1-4	CASSVGQETVNEKLFF
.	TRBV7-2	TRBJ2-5	CASSTRNLKTQYF
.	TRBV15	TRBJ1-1	CATSRGWGNTEAFF
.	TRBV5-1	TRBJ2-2	CASSLRDVNGELFF
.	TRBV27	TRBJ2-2	CASSHRRANTGELFF
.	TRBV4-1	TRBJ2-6	CASSKSGANVLTF
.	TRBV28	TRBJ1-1	CASTSLATEAFF
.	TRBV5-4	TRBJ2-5	CASSSYYPKEETQYF